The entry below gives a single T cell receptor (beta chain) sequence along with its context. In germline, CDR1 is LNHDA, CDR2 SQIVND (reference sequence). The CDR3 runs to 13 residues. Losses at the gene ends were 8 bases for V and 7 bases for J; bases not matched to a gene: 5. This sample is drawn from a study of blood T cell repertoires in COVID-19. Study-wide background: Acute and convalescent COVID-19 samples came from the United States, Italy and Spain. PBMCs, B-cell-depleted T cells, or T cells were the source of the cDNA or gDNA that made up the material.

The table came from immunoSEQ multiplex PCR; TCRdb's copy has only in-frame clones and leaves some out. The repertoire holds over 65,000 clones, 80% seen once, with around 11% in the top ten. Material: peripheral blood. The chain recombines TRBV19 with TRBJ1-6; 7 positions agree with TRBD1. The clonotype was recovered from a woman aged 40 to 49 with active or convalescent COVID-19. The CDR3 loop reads CASGRGQNSPLHF. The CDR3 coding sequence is TGTGCCAGTGGCAGGGGACAGAATTCACCCCTCCACTTT.